The rows below give T cell receptor beta chains drawn from one sample of a study of radiotherapy plus CTLA-4 blockade in lung cancer. Using immunoSEQ multiplex PCR, the repertoire was profiled, and TCRdb retains in-frame clones only, with some absent. The repertoire holds about 87,000 clones, with around 87% as singletons. Sequencing used peripheral blood, obtained from a patient treated with radiotherapy plus ipilimumab. The receptor source for this set is a human donor with non-small cell lung cancer that progressed on radiotherapy plus ipilimumab. Each CDR3 is given without its conserved first and last residue. D genes are given only for firm matches.

NA,TRBV4-1,TRBJ2-7,ASSQDLYGEGEQY
TRBD1,TRBV5-6,TRBJ1-2,ASTVGRGRPGIYGYT
TRBD2,TRBV6-6,TRBJ2-3,ASSRTSGSSHDTQY
NA,TRBV6-5,TRBJ2-1,ASSYSGSYNEQF
NA,TRBV28,TRBJ1-2,AIYLRGSYGYT
NA,TRBV7-9,TRBJ2-3,ASSPGDFTDTQY
NA,TRBV19,TRBJ1-5,ASSPGLRQPQH
NA,TRBV29-1,TRBJ1-4,SVGPGPEEKLF
TRBD1,TRBV4-2,NA,ASSQGQGASYEQY
TRBD2,TRBV4-3,TRBJ2-7,ASSQTGGAAYEQY
NA,TRBV7-2,TRBJ1-2,ASSLAPWQGNYGYT
TRBD1,TRBV9,TRBJ1-1,ASSSAGGSEAF
NA,TRBV5-1,TRBJ1-1,ASSPTGPRTEAF
TRBD2,TRBV4-2,TRBJ2-3,ASSQDWTSGGETDTQY
NA,TRBV4-2,TRBJ2-7,ASSQENFNYEQY
NA,TRBV19,TRBJ2-7,ASSPRDALYEQY
NA,TRBV4-3,TRBJ1-2,ASSQEEGRGYT
NA,TRBV5-1,TRBJ2-7,ASSLGLGGYEQY
TRBD1,TRBV6-1,TRBJ1-1,ASSEDRGLNTEAF
TRBD1,TRBV5-1,TRBJ1-2,ASSLYGTGVGYT
TRBD1,TRBV10-3,TRBJ2-3,AISEGTGLTDTQY
TRBD2,TRBV5-5,TRBJ2-7,ASSLEGGVAGGPTYEQY
NA,TRBV13,TRBJ1-2,ASSPSTGYGYT
TRBD1,TRBV7-2,TRBJ1-5,ASSPRQGGNQPQH
NA,TRBV5-8,TRBJ1-4,ASSLVGQAALTNEKLF
TRBD1,TRBV29-1,TRBJ1-1,SVGGTGATEAF
TRBD2,TRBV5-4,TRBJ2-1,ASSLASRGLTEQF
NA,TRBV30,TRBJ1-6,AWGAEQGVYSPLH
NA,TRBV29-1,TRBJ2-7,SVSTGFSYEQY
NA,TRBV6-4,TRBJ2-2,ASSEGLDTGELF
TRBD1,TRBV28,TRBJ1-4,ASSPGTGGEKLF
NA,TRBV28,TRBJ1-1,ASSLEDSGAITEAF
TRBD2,TRBV6-5,TRBJ2-5,ASSLGLAETQY
NA,TRBV6-5,TRBJ2-7,ASSRTGLGGEQY
NA,TRBV4-3,TRBJ1-4,ASSPRAGTISEKLF
NA,TRBV29-1,TRBJ2-3,SVRAWTSTDTQY
NA,TRBV6-1,TRBJ1-5,ASKTAQGFNQPQH
NA,TRBV10-3,TRBJ1-5,AISPMADQPQH
TRBD1,TRBV27,TRBJ1-5,ASSLGTAASNQPQH
TRBD1,TRBV28,TRBJ2-7,ASRRKGQGASYEQY
NA,TRBV23-1,TRBJ1-5,ASTTRENQPQH